This TCR beta chain emerged from a study of cytomegalovirus exposure and HLA in healthy donors. Study at large: Inside one of the first data releases sat 75 million to 100 million unique TCRs taken from HLA-typed donors.

Details on this clone: What it binds is unknown.

In the PCR, 60 Vbeta and 13 Jbeta primers were used. Assay used: immunoSEQ multiplex PCR; TCRdb lists only in-frame clones, some missing. The sample holds about 140,000 clones, roughly 78% seen once. Notes on the study in general: The Asian-associated ancestry cluster reportedly had fewer N-insertions than the approximately 670-donor mean in a later analysis. The authors later found most CMV-associated TCR beta chains appeared HLA-restricted.

The CDR3 spans 14 residues. Germline-derived CDR1 and CDR2 are LNHDA and SQIVND (reference sequence). V lost 8 bases, J lost 5 bases, and 4 bases stayed unmatched. The genes are TRBV19 and TRBJ2-2; 11 nucleotides agree with TRBD1. The clonotype was recovered from a man between 18 and 35 years old in good health and CMV-seropositive. Input material: PBMCs. CDR3 loop: CASAGTGGTGELFF. In DNA, the CDR3 is TGTGCCAGTGCCGGGACAGGGGGGACCGGGGAGCTGTTTTTT.